The sample holds a few counts of the clone carrying this T cell receptor (beta chain). This entry is derived from a study of T-cell reconstitution after alpha-beta-depleted transplantation in children. Unmatched junction bases numbered 8, after V lost 0 bases and J lost 5 bases. There are 16 residues in the CDR3. Unique molecular identifiers were incorporated into the prepared TCRbeta library. Using its own MiXCR run on the PCR reads, TCRdb lists one record per CDR3 protein. The sample yields around 230,000 distinct CDR3 sequences, more than 15% seen once. Specimen: PBMCs, mostly from graft donor cells, collected 360 days after TCRalphabeta/CD19-depleted stem cell transplant. The chain couples TRBV12-3 or TRBV12-4 to TRBJ2-5; 8 bases are a match to TRBD1. The receptor comes from a male patient under 10 years old who had a stem cell transplant for acute lymphoblastic leukemia, so the T cells may come from the graft donor. CDR3 protein: CASSLATGGREETQYF. CDR3 sequence (DNA): TGTGCCAGCAGTTTAGCAACAGGGGGGAGAGAGGAGACCCAGTACTTC.